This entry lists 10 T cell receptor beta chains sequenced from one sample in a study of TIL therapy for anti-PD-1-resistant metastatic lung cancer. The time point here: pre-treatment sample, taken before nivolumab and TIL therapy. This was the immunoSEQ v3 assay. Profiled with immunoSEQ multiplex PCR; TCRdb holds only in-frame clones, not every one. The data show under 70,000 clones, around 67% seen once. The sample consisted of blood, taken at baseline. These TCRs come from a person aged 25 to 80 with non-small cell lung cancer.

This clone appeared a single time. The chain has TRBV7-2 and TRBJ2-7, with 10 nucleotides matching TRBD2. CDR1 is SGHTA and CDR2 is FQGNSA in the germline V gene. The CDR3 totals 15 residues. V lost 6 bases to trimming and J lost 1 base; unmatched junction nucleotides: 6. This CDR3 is CASSSTSGVSYEQYF. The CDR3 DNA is TGTGCCAGCAGTTCAACTAGCGGGGTTTCCTACGAGCAGTACTTC.

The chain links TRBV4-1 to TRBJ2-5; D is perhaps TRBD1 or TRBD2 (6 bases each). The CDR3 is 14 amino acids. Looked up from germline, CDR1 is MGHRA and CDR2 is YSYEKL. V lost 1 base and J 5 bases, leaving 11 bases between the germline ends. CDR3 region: CASSQVGGPETQYF. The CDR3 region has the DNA TGCGCCAGCAGCCAAGTCGGGGGCCCTGAGACCCAGTACTTC.

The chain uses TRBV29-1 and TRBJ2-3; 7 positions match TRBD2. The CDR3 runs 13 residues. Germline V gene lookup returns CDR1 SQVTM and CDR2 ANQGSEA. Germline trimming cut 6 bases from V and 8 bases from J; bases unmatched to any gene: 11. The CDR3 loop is CSVRPTSGGTQYF. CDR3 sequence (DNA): TGCAGCGTCCGACCTACTTCGGGGGGTACGCAGTATTTT.

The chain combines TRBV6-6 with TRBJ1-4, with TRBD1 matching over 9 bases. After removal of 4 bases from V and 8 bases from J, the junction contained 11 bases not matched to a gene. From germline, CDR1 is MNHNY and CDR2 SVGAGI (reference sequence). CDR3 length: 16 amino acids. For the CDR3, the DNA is TGTGCCAGCAGTTCATACCTGACAGGGGGACCCGAAAAACTGTTTTTT. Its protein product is CASSSYLTGGPEKLFF.

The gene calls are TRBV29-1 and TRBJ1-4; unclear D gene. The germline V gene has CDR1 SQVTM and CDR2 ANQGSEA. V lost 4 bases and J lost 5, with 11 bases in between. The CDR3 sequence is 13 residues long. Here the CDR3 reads CSVVEQRNEKLFF. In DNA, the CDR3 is TGCAGCGTTGTAGAACAGCGAAATGAAAAACTGTTTTTT.

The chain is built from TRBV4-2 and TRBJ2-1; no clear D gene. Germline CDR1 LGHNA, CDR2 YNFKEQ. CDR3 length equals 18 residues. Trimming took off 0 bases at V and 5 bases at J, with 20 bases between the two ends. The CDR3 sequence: CASSQEILAILEDNEQFF. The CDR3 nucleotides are TGTGCCAGCAGCCAAGAGATATTAGCCATACTTGAAGACAATGAGCAGTTCTTC.

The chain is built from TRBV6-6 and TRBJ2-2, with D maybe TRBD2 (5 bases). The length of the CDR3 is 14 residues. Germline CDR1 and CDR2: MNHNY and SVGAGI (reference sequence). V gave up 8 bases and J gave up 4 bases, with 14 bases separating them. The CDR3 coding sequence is TGTGCCAGCCTAGCTTCAGTTAGCACCGGGGAGCTGTTTTTT. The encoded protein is CASLASVSTGELFF.

In DNA form, the CDR3 reads TGTGCCACCAGCAGAGGCCCTGGACAGCCCTCCCAGCCCCAGCATTTT. It is translated as CATSRGPGQPSQPQHF. The chain links TRBV15 to TRBJ1-5, with D tentatively TRBD1 (6 bases). Germline-derived CDR1 and CDR2 are LNHNV and YYDKDF (reference sequence). The V end was cut by 1 base, the J end by 7 bases, with 17 bases between. This CDR3 is built from 16 residues.

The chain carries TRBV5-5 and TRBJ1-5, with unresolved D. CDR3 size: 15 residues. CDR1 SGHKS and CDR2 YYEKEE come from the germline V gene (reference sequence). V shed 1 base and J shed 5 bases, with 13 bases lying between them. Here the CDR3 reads CASSLYVRGDQPQHF. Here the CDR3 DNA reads TGTGCCAGCAGCTTGTATGTTCGCGGGGATCAGCCCCAGCATTTT.

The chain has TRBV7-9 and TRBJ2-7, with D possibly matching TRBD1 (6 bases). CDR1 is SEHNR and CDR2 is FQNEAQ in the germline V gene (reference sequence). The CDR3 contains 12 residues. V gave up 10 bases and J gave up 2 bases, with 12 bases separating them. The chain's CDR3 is CAIRDTTYEQYF. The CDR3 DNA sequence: TGTGCCATACGGGACACAACCTACGAGCAGTACTTC.